Listed here are 22 T cell receptor beta chains from one sample, sequenced in a study of CD8+ T cells in alopecia areata. Extraction of RNA preceded its reverse transcription into cDNA, which served as the sequencing template. Profiled with immunoSEQ multiplex PCR; TCRdb holds only in-frame clones, not every one. The sample carries around 200,000 clones, 53% recorded once. This sample's treatment: oral pan-JAK inhibitor, 5-10 mg twice daily. The sample here was CD8+ T cells sorted from blood, taken at week 24, from a patient treated with tofacitinib. All receptors come from a human donor with alopecia areata.

The sample holds one count of this clone. The chain uses TRBV30 and TRBJ1-2, with D possibly being TRBD1 (5 bases). V lost 5 bases, J lost 6 bases, and 13 bases lay in between. The CDR3 runs 12 residues. Germline CDR1 and CDR2: GTSNPN and SVGIG (reference sequence). The CDR3 bases are TGTGCCTGGGCTTCAGGGCGCGATGGCTACACCTTC. It codes for CAWASGRDGYTF.

This chain joins TRBV4-1 and TRBJ2-7, with a weak D call TRBD2 (5 bases). The CDR3 loop spans 15 amino acids. V lost 0 bases to trimming and J lost 0 bases, with 9 bases between them. The V gene's germline CDR1 is MGHRA and CDR2 YSYEKL. The CDR3 region has the DNA TGCGCCAGCAGCCAAGATACCGAGGGCTCCTACGAGCAGTACTTC. Its protein product is CASSQDTEGSYEQYF.

This clone was seen a few times. The V and J genes are TRBV7-9 and TRBJ1-6, with D tentatively TRBD1 (5 bases). The V gene's germline CDR1 is SEHNR and CDR2 FQNEAQ (reference sequence). Between the trimmed V and J ends, which lost 5 bases and 7 bases, there was a span of 21 bases. The CDR3 totals 17 residues. DNA of the CDR3: TGTGCCAGCAGCCCCGGGGCGACCGGGACCCAGAATTCACCCCTCCACTTT. Its translation is CASSPGATGTQNSPLHF.

The chain carries TRBV12-5 and TRBJ2-1, with D perhaps given as TRBD1 or TRBD2 (5 bases each). V was trimmed by 2 bases and J by 2 bases, leaving 13 bases between them. CDR3 size: 16 residues. Germline CDR1 reads LGHNT; CDR2 reads FRNRAP. CDR3 region: CASGLSVSGPYNEQFF. Here the CDR3 DNA reads TGTGCTAGTGGTTTGTCGGTTTCGGGGCCCTACAATGAGCAGTTCTTC.

The gene calls are TRBV10-3 and TRBJ2-2; D gene ambiguous. CDR3 size: 16 residues. Trimming shortened V by 3 bases and J by 6 bases, and 17 bases separated the two germline ends. Germline assignment: CDR1 ENHRY and CDR2 SYGVKD. The CDR3 loop reads CAISDLSGPRAGELFF. CDR3 sequence (DNA): TGTGCCATCAGTGATTTATCCGGGCCTAGAGCCGGGGAGCTGTTTTTT.

The genes are TRBV27 and TRBJ2-5; 7 bases align to TRBD1. Per the germline V gene, CDR1 is MNHEY and CDR2 is SMNVEV (reference sequence). The length of the CDR3 is 17 residues. With V trimmed by 5 bases and J by 7 bases, 19 bases remained unmatched. Written as DNA, the CDR3 is TGTGCCAGCAGTCCTACGCGTCCCGACAGGGAAGGTGGGACCCAGTACTTC. Residues: CASSPTRPDREGGTQYF.

This clone was seen only a few times. This chain uses TRBV4-3 with TRBJ2-1, with TRBD2 identical over 10 bases. There are 16 residues in the CDR3. CDR1 LGHNA and CDR2 YSLEER come from the germline V gene. V was pared by 2 bases and J by 5 bases, with 6 bases of the junction left unmatched. CDR3 protein: CASSQSLAGVHNEQFF. CDR3 in DNA: TGCGCCAGCAGCCAAAGCCTAGCGGGGGTCCACAATGAGCAGTTCTTC.

This chain uses TRBV4-3 with TRBJ1-6; no reliable D call. CDR1 and CDR2 from the germline V gene are LGHNA and YSLEER. The CDR3 loop spans 19 amino acids. The V gene lost 0 bases and the J gene lost 1 base, with 16 bases spanning the gap. The CDR3 sequence: CASSQDLIFGESYNSPLHF. The CDR3 DNA sequence: TGCGCCAGCAGCCAAGATTTAATTTTCGGGGAGTCCTATAATTCACCCCTCCACTTT.

The rearrangement joins TRBV29-1 to TRBJ1-2; D unclear. This CDR3 spans 10 amino acids. With 6 bases removed from V and 6 bases from J, the gap between germline ends came to 8 bases. Germline V lookup: CDR1 SQVTM, CDR2 ANQGSEA. CDR3 protein: CSVSRNGYTF. The CDR3 nucleotides read TGCAGCGTCTCCAGGAATGGCTACACCTTC.

V usage is TRBV1 and J usage is TRBJ2-6; the D call in the table, TRBD1, was not verified against the DNA. TRBV1 is tagged as a pseudogene. This CDR3 region has 19 residues. In DNA form, the CDR3 reads TGCACCACCTCTTCCTCCGGGACAGGGAGAGGGTGTGGGGCCAACGTCCTGACTTTC. Residues: CTTSSSGTGRGCGANVLTF.

The chain combines TRBV19 with TRBJ2-1; D unclear. The V end was cut by 6 bases, the J end by 1 base, with 4 bases between. Germline CDR1 LNHDA, CDR2 SQIVND (reference sequence). The CDR3 loop spans 12 amino acids. The CDR3 DNA reads TGTGCCAGTAGCGGTTCCTACAATGAGCAGTTCTTC. This codes for CASSGSYNEQFF.

The chain's CDR3 is CASSQVIGFHEQFF. CDR3 sequence (DNA): TGCGCCAGCAGCCAAGTGATTGGGTTCCATGAGCAGTTCTTC. The chain has TRBV4-3 and TRBJ2-1, with D unclear. V lost 1 base and J lost 8, with 12 bases in between. The CDR3 sequence is 14 residues long. Germline V gene lookup returns CDR1 LGHNA and CDR2 YSLEER.

This clone has just a few counts. This chain links TRBV11-2 with TRBJ2-6; D gene unclear. Germline loops: CDR1 SGHAT, CDR2 FQNNGV. Trimming took off 1 base at V and 4 bases at J, with 8 bases between the two ends. This CDR3 region has 15 residues. The DNA for the CDR3 is TGTGCCAGCAGCTTAGTGGGTGCCGGGGCCAACGTCCTGACTTTC. This encodes CASSLVGAGANVLTF.

This clone was detected a few times. The chain joins TRBV27 to TRBJ1-1, with 8 bases aligning to TRBD1. The length of the CDR3 is 15 residues. CDR1 and CDR2 (germline): MNHEY, SMNVEV (reference sequence). V lost 2 bases, J lost 5 bases, and 7 bases stayed unmatched. The CDR3 reads CASSLMQGAGTEAFF. CDR3 DNA sequence: TGTGCCAGCAGTTTAATGCAGGGGGCCGGGACTGAAGCTTTCTTT.

V gene TRBV27 combines with J gene TRBJ2-3; weak D call: TRBD1 (6 bases). The CDR3 runs to 15 residues. Germline V gives CDR1 MNHEY, CDR2 SMNVEV (reference sequence). The V gene lost 5 bases and the J gene lost 5 bases, with 17 bases spanning the gap. CDR3 DNA: TGTGCCAGCAGTCTTGAGGGTCAGGGGATAGATACGCAGTATTTT. Protein: CASSLEGQGIDTQYF.

The chain recombines TRBV29-1 with TRBJ1-1, with D possibly TRBD1 on 6 matching bases. Trimming took off 7 bases at V and 1 base at J, with 16 bases between the two ends. Germline CDR1 and CDR2: SQVTM and ANQGSEA. The CDR3 runs to 14 residues. This CDR3 reads CSAGGDGQNTEAFF. In DNA, the CDR3 is TGCAGCGCCGGGGGCGATGGGCAGAACACTGAAGCTTTCTTT. The complete variable domain, with remaining parts taken from reference TRBV29-1 and TRBJ1-1, reads SAVISQKPSRDICQRGTSLTIQCQVDSQVTMMFWYRQQPGQSLTLIATANQGSEATYESGFVIDKFPISRPNLTFSTLTVSNMSPEDSSIYLCSAGGDGQNTEAFFGQGTRLTVV.

This chain uses TRBV6-6 with TRBJ1-2; D perhaps matches TRBD1 (6 bases). Germline CDR1 reads MNHNY; CDR2 reads SVGAGI (reference sequence). CDR3 size: 15 residues. The V end lost 0 bases, the J end lost 2 bases, and 10 bases lay between the germline ends. The CDR3 region has the DNA TGTGCCAGCAGTTACTCAACAGGGCGGAACTATGGCTACACCTTC. Translation: CASSYSTGRNYGYTF.

The chain is built from TRBV6-6 and TRBJ2-3; 8 bases are a match to TRBD2. Germline loops: CDR1 MNHNY, CDR2 SVGAGI (reference sequence). V was clipped by 4 bases and J by 4 bases; unmatched bases: 1. This CDR3 has 13 residues. The CDR3 DNA sequence: TGTGCCAGCAGTTGGCGGGGGGCAGATACGCAGTATTTT. Residues: CASSWRGADTQYF.

The chain combines TRBV27 with TRBJ1-5; D is possibly TRBD1 (6 bases). Germline values: CDR1 MNHEY, CDR2 SMNVEV (reference sequence). CDR3 length: 16 residues. The V gene lost 0 bases and the J gene lost 9 bases, with 18 bases spanning the gap. CDR3 DNA sequence: TGTGCCAGCAGTTTATCGTCAGGGGAGGCAATGTTGCCCCAGCATTTT. Translated: CASSLSSGEAMLPQHF.

This clone was found once. V gene TRBV4-3 combines with J gene TRBJ1-5; D unclear. V shed 0 bases and J shed 7 bases, with 7 bases lying between them. The germline V gene has CDR1 LGHNA and CDR2 YSLEER. This CDR3 comprises 13 residues. CDR3 bases: TGCGCCAGCAGCCAAGATCCAGCGCAGCCCCAGCATTTT. Amino acid sequence: CASSQDPAQPQHF.

This clone was counted a single time. The chain uses TRBV25-1 and TRBJ1-1; 8 bases fit TRBD1. Germline trimming cut 7 bases from V and 4 bases from J; bases unmatched to any gene: 11. The CDR3 has 15 residues. CDR1 MGHDK and CDR2 SYGVNS come from the germline V gene. CDR3 DNA sequence: TGTGCCAGCACATACTCAGGGGGCGGCGGCACTGAAGCTTTCTTT. Amino acids: CASTYSGGGGTEAFF.

The chain carries TRBV19 and TRBJ1-5; D gene unclear. The CDR3 has 12 residues. Germline CDR1 and CDR2: LNHDA and SQIVND (reference sequence). Trimming shortened V by 3 bases and J by 4 bases, and 4 bases separated the two germline ends. This chain's CDR3 is CASSMENQPQHF. Written as DNA, the CDR3 is TGTGCCAGTAGTATGGAAAATCAGCCCCAGCATTTT.